This entry lists 4 T cell receptor beta chains sequenced from one sample in a study of CD8+CD57+ T cells in acquired aplastic anemia. CDR3 and TCR beta VDJ profiling relied on genomic DNA as the template. From the reads, TCRdb called clonotypes with MiXCR, one entry per CDR3 protein. The table has about 200,000 distinct CDR3 sequences, about 60% seen once; the top ten hold about 60%. Individuals selected for sequencing had exhibited CD8+CD57+ cell expansion on flow cytometry. The material sequenced was sorted CD4+, CD8+, or CD8+CD57+ T cells (not recorded which) from PBMCs. These receptor sequences come from a human donor with aplastic anemia.

This clonotype was detected a few times. The chain recombines TRBV9 with TRBJ1-6; D unclear. Germline V gene lookup returns CDR1 SGDLS and CDR2 YYNGEE. The CDR3 has 14 residues. Trimming shortened V by 4 bases and J by 6 bases, and 11 bases separated the two germline ends. In nucleotides, the CDR3 is TGTGCCAGCAGCATGACAAGCAGTAATTCACCCCTCCACTTT. Translating gives CASSMTSSNSPLHF.

This clonotype was observed a few times. The chain carries TRBV20-1 and TRBJ2-7; D is perhaps TRBD1 (5 bases). V was shortened by 1 base and J by 2 bases, with 12 bases between the two germline ends. Germline CDR1 and CDR2: DFQATT and SNEGSKA (reference sequence). CDR3 length: 14 amino acids. The CDR3 DNA reads as TGCAGTGCTAGAGTACAGGACCATACCTACGAGCAGTACTTC. Protein product: CSARVQDHTYEQYF.

The chain employs TRBV5-6 and TRBJ1-2; 12 bases align to TRBD1. Germline CDR1 is SGHDT and CDR2 is YYEEEE. This CDR3 contains 15 residues. Unmatched junction bases numbered 8, after V lost 8 bases and J lost 3 bases. The CDR3 loop is CASMGQGAGDYGYTF. The CDR3 bases are TGTGCCAGTATGGGACAGGGGGCTGGCGACTATGGCTACACCTTC.

The table lists this clonotype with many counts. The rearrangement links TRBV2 to TRBJ2-1; tentatively, D is TRBD1 or TRBD2 (5 bases each). This CDR3 is built from 17 residues. The germline V gene has CDR1 SNHLY and CDR2 FYNNEI. With 5 bases removed from V and 6 bases from J, the gap between germline ends came to 23 bases. The DNA for the CDR3 is TGTGCCAGCAGTCGTATAACCGGGACCCCCTTGACCAATGAGCAGTTCTTC. Translating it yields CASSRITGTPLTNEQFF. Full variable domain (missing parts from reference TRBV2 and TRBJ2-1): EPEVTQTPSHQVTQMGQEVILRCVPISNHLYFYWYRQILGQKVEFLVSFYNNEISEKSEIFDDQFSVERPDGSNFTLKIRSTKLEDSAMYFCASSRITGTPLTNEQFFGPGTRLTVL.